This T cell receptor (beta chain) was captured in a study of neurological immune-mediated disorders. Study-level findings and limits: Because no CDR3 amino acid sequences were shared across subjects by expanded clones, private repertoires were suggested in all groups.

There are 16 residues in the CDR3. CDR1 DFQATT and CDR2 SNEGSKA come from the germline V gene (reference sequence). This clonotype appeared many times. Its target is not known. TCRdb reanalysed the 5' RACE reads using MiXCR and keeps one entry per CDR3 protein. The table shows about 79,000 distinct CDR3 sequences, with roughly an eighth occurring only once. The sequenced sample consisted of PBMCs. The chain has TRBV20-1 and TRBJ2-2, with TRBD2 identical over 7 bases. The origin of this receptor is a woman aged 45-65 years in good health. CDR3: CSAIAWGGANTGELFF. The CDR3 nucleotides read TGCAGCGCCATAGCCTGGGGGGGGGCGAACACCGGGGAGCTGTTTTTT.